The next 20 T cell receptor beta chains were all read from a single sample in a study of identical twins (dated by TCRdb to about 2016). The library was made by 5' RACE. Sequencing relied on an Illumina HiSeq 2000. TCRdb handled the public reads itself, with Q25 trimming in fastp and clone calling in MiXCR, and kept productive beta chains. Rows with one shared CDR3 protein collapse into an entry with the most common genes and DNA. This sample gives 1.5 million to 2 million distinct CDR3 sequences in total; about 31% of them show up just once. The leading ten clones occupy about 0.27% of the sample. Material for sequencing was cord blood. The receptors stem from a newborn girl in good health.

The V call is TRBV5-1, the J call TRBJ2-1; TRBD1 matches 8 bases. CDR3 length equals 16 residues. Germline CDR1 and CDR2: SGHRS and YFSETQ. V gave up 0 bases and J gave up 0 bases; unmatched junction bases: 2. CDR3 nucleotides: TGCGCCAGCAGCTTGGCCGGACAGGGCTCCTACAATGAGCAGTTCTTC. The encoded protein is CASSLAGQGSYNEQFF. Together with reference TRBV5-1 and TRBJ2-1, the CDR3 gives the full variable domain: KAGVTQTPRYLIKTRGQQVTLSCSPISGHRSVSWYQQTPGQGLQFLFEYFSETQRNKGNFPGRFSGRQFSNSRSEMNVSTLELGDSALYLCASSLAGQGSYNEQFFGPGTRLTVL.

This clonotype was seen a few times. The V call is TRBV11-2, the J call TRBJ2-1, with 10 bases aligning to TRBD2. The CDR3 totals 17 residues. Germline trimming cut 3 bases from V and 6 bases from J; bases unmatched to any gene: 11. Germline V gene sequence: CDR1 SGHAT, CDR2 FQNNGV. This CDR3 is CASSFSSLAGVANEQFF. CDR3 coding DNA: TGTGCCAGCAGCTTCTCGAGTCTAGCGGGAGTTGCCAATGAGCAGTTCTTC.

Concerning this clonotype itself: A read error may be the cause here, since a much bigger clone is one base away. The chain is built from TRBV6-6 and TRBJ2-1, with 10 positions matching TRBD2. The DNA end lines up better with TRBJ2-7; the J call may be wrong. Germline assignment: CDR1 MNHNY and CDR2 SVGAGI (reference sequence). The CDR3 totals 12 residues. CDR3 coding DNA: TGTGCCGGACTAGCGGTCTACAATGAGCAGTACTTC. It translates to CAGLAVYNEQYF.

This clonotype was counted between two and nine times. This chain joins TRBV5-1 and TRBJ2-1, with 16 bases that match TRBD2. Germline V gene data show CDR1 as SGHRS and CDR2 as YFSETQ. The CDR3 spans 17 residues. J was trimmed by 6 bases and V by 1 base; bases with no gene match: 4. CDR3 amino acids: CASSLPGLAGGGNEQFF. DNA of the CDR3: TGCGCCAGCAGCTTGCCGGGACTAGCGGGAGGGGGCAATGAGCAGTTCTTC.

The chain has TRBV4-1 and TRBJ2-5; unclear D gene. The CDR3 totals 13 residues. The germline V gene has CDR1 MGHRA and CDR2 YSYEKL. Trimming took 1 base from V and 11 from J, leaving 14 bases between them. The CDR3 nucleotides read TGCGCCAGCAGCCAAGTGTCAGCCAATGAGCAGTACTTC. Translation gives CASSQVSANEQYF.

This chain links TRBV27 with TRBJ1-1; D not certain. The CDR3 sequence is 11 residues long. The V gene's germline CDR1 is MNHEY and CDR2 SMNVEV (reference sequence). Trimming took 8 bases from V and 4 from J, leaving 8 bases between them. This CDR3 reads CASLYGTEAFF. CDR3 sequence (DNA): TGTGCCAGCCTTTATGGCACTGAAGCTTTCTTT.

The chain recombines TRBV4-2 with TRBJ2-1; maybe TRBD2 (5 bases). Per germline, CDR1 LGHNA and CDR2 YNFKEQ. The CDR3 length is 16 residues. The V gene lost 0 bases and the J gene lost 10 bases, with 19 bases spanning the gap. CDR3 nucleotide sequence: TGTGCCAGCAGCCAAGAAAACGGCGGGCACTCCTACGAGCAGTTCTTC. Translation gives CASSQENGGHSYEQFF.

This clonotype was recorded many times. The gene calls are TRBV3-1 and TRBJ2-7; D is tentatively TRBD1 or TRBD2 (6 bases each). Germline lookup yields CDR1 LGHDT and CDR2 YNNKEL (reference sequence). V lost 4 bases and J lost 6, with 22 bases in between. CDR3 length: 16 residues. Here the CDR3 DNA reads TGTGCCAGCAGCCTCCGAAACGGGACTCCCAGGGGCGAGCAGTACTTC. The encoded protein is CASSLRNGTPRGEQYF.

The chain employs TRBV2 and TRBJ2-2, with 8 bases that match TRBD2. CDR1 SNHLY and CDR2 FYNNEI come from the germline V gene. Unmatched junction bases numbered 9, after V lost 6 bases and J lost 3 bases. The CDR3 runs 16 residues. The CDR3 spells CASSPGLGLDTGELFF. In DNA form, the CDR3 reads TGTGCCAGCAGCCCGGGACTAGGACTTGACACCGGGGAGCTGTTTTTT.

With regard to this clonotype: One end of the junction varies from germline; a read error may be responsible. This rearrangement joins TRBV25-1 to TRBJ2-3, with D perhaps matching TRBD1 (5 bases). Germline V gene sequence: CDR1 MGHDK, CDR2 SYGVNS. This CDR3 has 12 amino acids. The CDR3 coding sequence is TGTGCCGGCAGCCTCCAGGGAGATACGCAGTATTTT. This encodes CAGSLQGDTQYF.

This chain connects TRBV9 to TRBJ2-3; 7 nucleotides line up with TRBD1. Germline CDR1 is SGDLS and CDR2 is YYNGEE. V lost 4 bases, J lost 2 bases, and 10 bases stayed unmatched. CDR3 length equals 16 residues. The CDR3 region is CASSLRQGHFTDTQYF. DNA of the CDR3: TGTGCCAGCAGCCTTCGACAGGGACACTTCACAGATACGCAGTATTTT.

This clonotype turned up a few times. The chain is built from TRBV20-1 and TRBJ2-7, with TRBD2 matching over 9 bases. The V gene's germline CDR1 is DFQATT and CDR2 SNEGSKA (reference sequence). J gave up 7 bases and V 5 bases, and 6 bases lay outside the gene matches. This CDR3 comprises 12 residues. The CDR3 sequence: CSAPAGGWEQYF. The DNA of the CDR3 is TGCAGTGCTCCAGCGGGAGGATGGGAGCAGTACTTC.

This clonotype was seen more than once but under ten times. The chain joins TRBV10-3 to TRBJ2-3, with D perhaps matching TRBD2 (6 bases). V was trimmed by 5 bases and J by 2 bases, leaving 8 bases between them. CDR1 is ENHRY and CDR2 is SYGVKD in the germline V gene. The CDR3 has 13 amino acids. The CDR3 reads CAISLAFTDTQYF. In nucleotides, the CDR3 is TGTGCCATCAGTCTAGCGTTCACAGATACGCAGTATTTT.

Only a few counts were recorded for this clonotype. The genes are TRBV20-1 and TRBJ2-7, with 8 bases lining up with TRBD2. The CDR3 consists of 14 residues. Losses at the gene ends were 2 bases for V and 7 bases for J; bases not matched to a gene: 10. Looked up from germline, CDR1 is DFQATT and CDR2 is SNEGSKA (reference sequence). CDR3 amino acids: CSARRASGYNEQYF. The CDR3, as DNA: TGCAGTGCTAGACGAGCTAGCGGGTACAATGAGCAGTACTTC.

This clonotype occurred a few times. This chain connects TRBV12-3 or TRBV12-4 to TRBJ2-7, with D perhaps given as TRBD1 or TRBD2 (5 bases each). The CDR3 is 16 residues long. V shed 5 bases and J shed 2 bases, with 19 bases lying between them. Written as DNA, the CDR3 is TGTGCCAGCAGTCCCGGTCTCGGGACGCTTCCCTACGAGCAGTACTTC. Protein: CASSPGLGTLPYEQYF.

The DNA of the CDR3 is TGTGCCAGCAGCCTGAGACACAAAGACGAAGCTTTCTTT. Protein: CASSLRHKDEAFF. The J gene is TRBJ1-1, the V gene TRBV3-1, with D hard to call. The germline gives CDR1 LGHDT, CDR2 YNNKEL (reference sequence). This CDR3 spans 13 amino acids. V was pared by 4 bases and J by 8 bases, with 14 bases between.

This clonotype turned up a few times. The CDR3 region is CASSEEGLTAYEQYF. As DNA, the CDR3 is TGTGCCAGCAGTGAGGAGGGGCTCACTGCCTACGAGCAGTACTTC. This sequence joins TRBV2 and TRBJ2-5, with TRBD2 as a possible D gene (6 bases). The J call may be faulty, since TRBJ2-7 better matches the DNA end. This CDR3 is 15 amino acids long. The germline gives CDR1 SNHLY, CDR2 FYNNEI.

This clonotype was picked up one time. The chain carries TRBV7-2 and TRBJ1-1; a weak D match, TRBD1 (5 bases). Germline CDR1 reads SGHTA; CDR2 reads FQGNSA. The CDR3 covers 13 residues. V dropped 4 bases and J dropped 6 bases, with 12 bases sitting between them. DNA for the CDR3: TGTGCCAGCAGCTCAAGGGCAGGGTCTGAAGCTTTCTTT. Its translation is CASSSRAGSEAFF.

The CDR3 region is CASDRGGKEKLFF. Written as DNA, the CDR3 is TGTGCCAGTGACAGGGGTGGTAAGGAAAAACTGTTTTTT. This chain connects TRBV28 to TRBJ1-4, with TRBD1 matching 8 bases. CDR1 and CDR2 from the germline V gene are MDHEN and SYDVKM. CDR3 length: 13 residues. J gave up 8 bases and V 9 bases, and 8 bases lay outside the gene matches.

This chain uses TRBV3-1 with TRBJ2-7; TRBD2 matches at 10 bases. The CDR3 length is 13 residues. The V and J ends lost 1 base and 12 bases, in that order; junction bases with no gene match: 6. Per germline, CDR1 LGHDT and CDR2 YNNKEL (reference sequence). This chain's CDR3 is CASSQVPSGSWYF. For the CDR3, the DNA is TGTGCCAGCAGCCAAGTACCTAGCGGGAGTTGGTACTTC.